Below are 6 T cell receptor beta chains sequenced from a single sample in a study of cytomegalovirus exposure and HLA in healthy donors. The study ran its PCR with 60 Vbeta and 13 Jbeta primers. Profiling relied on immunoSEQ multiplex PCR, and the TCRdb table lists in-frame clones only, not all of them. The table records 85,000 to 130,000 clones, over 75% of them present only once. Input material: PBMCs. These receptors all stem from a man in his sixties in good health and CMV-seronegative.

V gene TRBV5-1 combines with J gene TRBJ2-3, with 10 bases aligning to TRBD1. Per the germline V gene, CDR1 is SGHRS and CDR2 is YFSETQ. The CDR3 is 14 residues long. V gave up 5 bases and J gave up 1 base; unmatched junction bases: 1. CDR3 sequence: CASSGQGGTDTQYF. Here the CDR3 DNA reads TGCGCCAGCAGTGGACAGGGGGGCACAGATACGCAGTATTTT.

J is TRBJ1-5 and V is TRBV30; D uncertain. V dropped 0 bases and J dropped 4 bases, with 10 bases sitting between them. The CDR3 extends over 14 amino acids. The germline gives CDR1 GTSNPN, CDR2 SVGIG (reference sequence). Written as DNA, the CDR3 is TGTGCCTGGAGTGTGAGGGTGGGAAATCAGCCCCAGCATTTT. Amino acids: CAWSVRVGNQPQHF.

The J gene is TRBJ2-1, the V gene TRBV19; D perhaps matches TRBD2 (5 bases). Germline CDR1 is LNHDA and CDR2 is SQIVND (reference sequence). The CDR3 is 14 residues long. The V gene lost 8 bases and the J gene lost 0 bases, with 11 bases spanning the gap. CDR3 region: CASERKSSYNEQFF. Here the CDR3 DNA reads TGTGCCAGTGAGCGGAAAAGCTCCTACAATGAGCAGTTCTTC.

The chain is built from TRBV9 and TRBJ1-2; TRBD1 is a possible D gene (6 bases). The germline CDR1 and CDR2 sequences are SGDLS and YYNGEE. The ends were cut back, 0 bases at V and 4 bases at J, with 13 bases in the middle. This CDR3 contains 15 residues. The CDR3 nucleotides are TGTGCCAGCAGCGTAGGAGCTACAGGGTTCTATGGCTACACCTTC. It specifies CASSVGATGFYGYTF.

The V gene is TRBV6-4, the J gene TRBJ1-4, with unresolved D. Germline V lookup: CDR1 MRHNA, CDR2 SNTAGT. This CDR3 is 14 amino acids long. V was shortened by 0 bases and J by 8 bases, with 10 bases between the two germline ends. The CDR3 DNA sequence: TGTGCCAGCAGTGACTCGCGAGCTCCCGAAAAACTGTTTTTT. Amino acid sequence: CASSDSRAPEKLFF.

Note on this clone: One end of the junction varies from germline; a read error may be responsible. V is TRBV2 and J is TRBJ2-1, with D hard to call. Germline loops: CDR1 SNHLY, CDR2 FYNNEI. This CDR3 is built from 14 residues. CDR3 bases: TGTGCCAGCCGTGAACTTTCCCCGTACAATGAGCAGTTCTTC. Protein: CASRELSPYNEQFF.